The text below deals with one T cell receptor beta chain. Its antigen is unknown. Being one base from a much bigger clone, this may be a read error. The data stem from a study of tumor-infiltrating lymphocytes in primary liver carcinoma. Whole-study results and caveats: Tumor-adjacent and tumor-blood pairs overlapped less than tumor region pairs did. Tumor top-250-clone fraction significantly exceeded that of blood (p = 0.039).

The germline V gene has CDR1 LGHNA and CDR2 YSLEER. The CDR3 totals 16 residues. Priming with a constant-region primer yielded TCR beta cDNA from roughly 500 ng total RNA. For TCR beta, libraries were produced by three nested multiplex PCR rounds using slightly modified ARM-PCR. Use of TRBV1-TRBV30 forward primers with a C-beta reverse primer characterized the first two PCR rounds, which lasted about 9 cycles each. TCRdb re-called the multiplex PCR reads through MiXCR, storing one row per CDR3 protein. This sample has approximately 310,000 distinct CDR3 sequences, with 60% to 80% found just once. In addition to blood RNA drawn from unsorted whole blood, germline DNA was extracted. Patients were chronically HBV-infected and treatment-naive. Preoperatively, four milliliters of peripheral blood were collected.

The clonotype originates from a man aged 40-55 years with primary liver carcinoma and hepatitis B virus infection. The sample comprised peripheral blood. The rearrangement uses TRBV4-3 and TRBJ2-3; 11 nucleotides line up with TRBD2. The CDR3 nucleotides read TGCGCCAGCAGGCAAGTAGGGCTAGCGGGAGGAGATACGCAGTATTTT. Residues: CASRQVGLAGGDTQYF.